These 9 T cell receptor beta chains were all obtained from the same sample, sequenced in a study of cytomegalovirus exposure and HLA in healthy donors. Repertoires were generated with immunoSEQ multiplex PCR, while TCRdb's copy carries only in-frame clones and drops some. The sample holds under 250,000 clones, about nine tenths seen once. Sequencing was carried out using PBMCs. The receptors shown here come from a woman aged 18-30 years in good health and CMV-seropositive.

V gene TRBV14 combines with J gene TRBJ1-3, with 10 bases aligning to TRBD1. The V gene's germline CDR1 is SGHDN and CDR2 FVKESK. The CDR3 covers 16 residues. V trimming: 10 bases; J trimming: 7 bases; junction bases outside the gene matches: 16. CDR3 DNA: TGTGCCACCGAACGACAGGGGGCCCACCTATCGAACACCATATATTTT. This gives the protein CATERQGAHLSNTIYF. The full variable domain, in which reference TRBV14 and TRBJ1-3 provide the parts outside the CDR3, is EAGVTQFPSHSVIEKGQTVTLRCDPISGHDNLYWYRRVMGKEIKFLLHFVKESKQDESGMPNNRFLAERTGGTYSTLKVQPAELEDSGVYFCATERQGAHLSNTIYFGEGSWLTVV.

Only one count was recorded for this clone. This chain links TRBV27 with TRBJ2-7, with D possibly matching TRBD1 (6 bases). Germline CDR1 MNHEY, CDR2 SMNVEV (reference sequence). The V gene lost 3 bases and the J gene lost 3 bases, with 9 bases spanning the gap. The CDR3 covers 13 residues. In DNA, the CDR3 is TGTGCCAGCAGTTTTGCCAGGGGCTACGAGCAGTACTTC. Translation gives CASSFARGYEQYF.

This clone is a singleton in its sample. The V call is TRBV5-6, the J call TRBJ1-2, with D uncertain. Per the germline V gene, CDR1 is SGHDT and CDR2 is YYEEEE. The CDR3 totals 14 residues. V lost 0 bases, J lost 3 bases, and 9 bases lay in between. CDR3 nucleotide sequence: TGTGCCAGCAGCTTGGGCCATCGGGACTATGGCTACACCTTC. This translates into CASSLGHRDYGYTF.

The rearrangement uses TRBV23-1 and TRBJ1-2; D call uncertain. TRBV23-1 is known as an ORF, though its function is uncertain. The CDR3 runs 17 residues. V shed 8 bases and J shed 0 bases, with 22 bases lying between them. CDR3 nucleotide sequence: TGCGCCAGCGGATCTGTTCGGGGTTCACGGGCTAACTATGGCTACACCTTC. It translates to CASGSVRGSRANYGYTF.

V and J are TRBV15 and TRBJ2-6; D may be TRBD2 (5 bases). From germline, CDR1 is LNHNV and CDR2 YYDKDF (reference sequence). V was trimmed by 8 bases and J by 2 bases, leaving 13 bases between them. The CDR3 extends over 15 amino acids. The CDR3 protein is CATATGSAGANVLTF. CDR3 bases: TGTGCCACCGCTACGGGGAGTGCTGGGGCCAACGTCCTGACTTTC.

This rearrangement joins TRBV6-1 to TRBJ2-7, with D perhaps TRBD1 (6 bases). V dropped 7 bases and J dropped 6 bases, with 19 bases sitting between them. This CDR3 is built from 14 residues. Germline loops: CDR1 MNHNS, CDR2 SASEGT. The CDR3 nucleotides read TGTGCCAGCATAACAGGGAGATCAGGTAGCGAGCAGTACTTC. Translated: CASITGRSGSEQYF.

This sequence joins TRBV19 and TRBJ1-1, with D unresolved. Germline V gene sequence: CDR1 LNHDA, CDR2 SQIVND (reference sequence). The CDR3 consists of 14 residues. The V gene lost 4 bases and the J gene lost 0 bases, with 9 bases spanning the gap. CDR3 in DNA: TGTGCCAGTAGTAAGGCGGCAGTGAACACTGAAGCTTTCTTT. This encodes CASSKAAVNTEAFF.

This chain uses TRBV5-1 with TRBJ2-3; TRBD1 agrees at 8 bases. Germline trimming cut 4 bases from V and 5 bases from J; bases unmatched to any gene: 6. The CDR3 length is 14 residues. The germline CDR1 and CDR2 sequences are SGHRS and YFSETQ. The CDR3 sequence is CASSETGGEDTQYF. The DNA for the CDR3 is TGCGCCAGCAGCGAAACAGGGGGAGAAGATACGCAGTATTTT.

The chain combines TRBV29-1 with TRBJ2-3; 9 bases fit TRBD2. Germline values: CDR1 SQVTM, CDR2 ANQGSEA. The CDR3 length is 16 residues. After removal of 6 bases from V and 8 bases from J, the junction contained 18 bases not matched to a gene. The CDR3 nucleotides read TGCAGCGTCCCAAGGGGTAGCGGGAGTACCTTCGGTACGCAGTATTTT. Its protein product is CSVPRGSGSTFGTQYF.